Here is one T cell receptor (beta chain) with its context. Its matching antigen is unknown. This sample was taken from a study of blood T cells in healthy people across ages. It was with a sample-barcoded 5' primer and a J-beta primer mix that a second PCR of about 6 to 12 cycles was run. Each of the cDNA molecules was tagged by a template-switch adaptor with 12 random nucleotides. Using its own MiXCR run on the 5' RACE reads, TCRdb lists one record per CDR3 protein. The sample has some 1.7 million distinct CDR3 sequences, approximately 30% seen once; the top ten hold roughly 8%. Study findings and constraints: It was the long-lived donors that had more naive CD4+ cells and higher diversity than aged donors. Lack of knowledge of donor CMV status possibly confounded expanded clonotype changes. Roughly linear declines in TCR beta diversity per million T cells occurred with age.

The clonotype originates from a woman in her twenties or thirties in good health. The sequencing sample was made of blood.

The CDR3 nucleotides read TGTGCCAGCAGCCGAGATCGAAATGAGCAGTTCTTC. Translation: CASSRDRNEQFF. This chain links TRBV12-3 or TRBV12-4 with TRBJ2-1; D remains unclear. The CDR3 covers 12 residues. V was shortened by 6 bases and J by 7 bases, with 10 bases between the two germline ends.